This TCR beta chain was sequenced for a study of cytomegalovirus exposure and HLA in healthy donors. The CDR3 consists of 16 residues. Germline V gene lookup returns CDR1 MGHDK and CDR2 SYGVNS. The junction had 6 bases not matched to a gene; V was cut back by 2 bases and J by 5 bases. This clone was seen more than once but under ten times. The PCR ran on 60 Vbeta and 13 Jbeta primers. Assay: immunoSEQ multiplex PCR; the TCRdb copy retains only in-frame clones and omits some. Here the sample spans 85,000 to 100,000 clones, 50% to 80% being singletons. This sequence joins TRBV25-1 and TRBJ1-6; 7 positions match TRBD1. The specimen was PBMCs. The clonotype originates from a man between 60 and 75 years old in good health and CMV-seronegative. CDR3 coding DNA: TGTGCCAGCAGTGAAAGTCGCGGGACAGATAATTCACCCCTCCACTTT. Protein sequence: CASSESRGTDNSPLHF.